The entry below gives a single T cell receptor beta chain sequence along with its context. No cognate antigen has been identified for it. Per-base quality was not reported, and no clone a single base away is much larger than it. Collaborating institutions collected whole blood in K2EDTA tubes following their own protocols. Collaborator samples were shipped for TCRbeta analysis as frozen whole blood, isolated PBMCs, or DNA extracted from either sample type. TCRbeta CDR3 regions were amplified from genomic DNA using the immunoSEQ Assay, a bias-controlled multiplex PCR. Per the original workflow: The number of nucleated cells in each sample was estimated from the amplification of reference gene primers within the assay. Sequence reads were collapsed and filtered to measure the absolute abundance of every unique TCRbeta CDR3 rearrangement. For each sample, productive Simpson clonality was calculated by taking the square root of Simpson's diversity index across productive rearrangements. TCRdb stores this immuneACCESS table with in-frame sequences only. Part of the clones is absent; in the studies checked, under half of the shortfall reflects unresolved V genes, and no reason is known for the rest. V, J and clone size are those of that table, while D and trimming were read from the DNA. This sample comprises about 87,000 clones, roughly 80% of them detected only once. Roughly 4.2% of the sample is taken by the ten largest.

Cut back by 3 bases and 5 bases, the V and J ends lie 12 bases apart. The germline V gene supplies CDR1 SGDLS and CDR2 YYNGEE. The CDR3 runs 13 residues from the cysteine to the phenylalanine. Only CDR3 DNA is held: 39 bases, read in frame from base 1. The source of the sample is a study of blood T cell repertoires in COVID-19 (dated by TCRdb to 2018 to 2020). At the level of the whole study: The collaborator samples originated in the United States, Italy and Spain and spanned the acute and convalescent phases of COVID-19. HLA class I and class II types, where available, came from metadata supplied by the sample provider rather than from assay-based typing. The prospective study material was composed of cDNA or gDNA derived from T cells, B-cell-depleted T cells, or PBMCs. A freely available public database, intended as a resource for researchers studying the immune response to SARS-CoV-2, is where the repertoires were released. Subjects who had been exposed to COVID-19, were actively infected with it, or had recovered from it provided the deeply sampled blood TCRbeta repertoires that made up the dataset. Samples were obtained from the ongoing ImmuneRACE study (first 160 participants) and from 1,254 subjects provided by 6 global collaborators. The sample metadata nearly always contained a de-identified subject ID, COVID-19 status, age in years and sex. Study-wide findings and limitations: The amount of clinical and demographic metadata varied by source and participant and was provided uncurated.

The TCR sequence derives from a woman between 50 and 59 years old with acute or convalescent COVID-19. The V and J segments used are TRBV9 and TRBJ2-7; the D region possibly corresponds to TRBD2 (6 bases align). Sequenced material: peripheral blood. CDR3 loop: CASSELPGDEQYF. The base sequence is TGTGCCAGCAGCGAGTTGCCGGGGGACGAGCAGTACTTC.